This TCR beta chain emerged from a study of shared clonotypes between healthy human individuals. Study observations and caveats: Clonotypes that were shared across a few donors made up around 5% of naive CD4 clonotypes.

A CD45RA+ naive subset and a CD45RA-negative memory subset were split from CD4+ cells. The CDR3 consists of 16 residues. The V gene's germline CDR1 is LNHNV and CDR2 YYDKDF (reference sequence). V lost 3 bases and J 1 base, leaving 15 bases between the germline ends. This clone has a count of ten or more. Its antigen is not known. Sequencing used immunoSEQ multiplex PCR; TCRdb keeps in-frame clones, though not all of them. This table holds roughly 1 million clones, about 75% found once. This TCR derives from a young man in good health. Source material: memory CD4+ T cells sorted from blood. Subset noted: CD45RA-negative fraction. The chain couples TRBV15 to TRBJ2-5; D is tentatively TRBD1 or TRBD2 (5 bases each). The CDR3 sequence is CATSSISGTFQETQYF. CDR3 sequence (DNA): TGTGCCACCAGCAGCATCTCGGGGACGTTCCAAGAGACCCAGTACTTC.